This T cell receptor (beta chain) was captured in a study of blood T cell repertoires in COVID-19. CDR3 length: 13 residues. The junction had 6 bases not matched to a gene; V was cut back by 5 bases and J by 7 bases. Germline V CDR1 and CDR2: LNHDA, SQIVND (reference sequence). TCRdb keeps only in-frame clones here, not all; method: immunoSEQ multiplex PCR. Of more than 150,000 clones in the sample, about 88% are singletons; the top ten hold more than 0.75%. The sequence was collected from a man aged 18 to 35 with acute or convalescent COVID-19. Sample: peripheral blood. V and J are TRBV19 and TRBJ1-2, with TRBD1 matching over 8 bases. The CDR3 nucleotides read TGTGCCAGTAGTGTCGGACAGGGCATTGGCTACACCTTC. This gives the protein CASSVGQGIGYTF.